The 7 T cell receptor beta chains below all came from one sample that was sequenced in a study of OX40 agonist ivuxolimab in advanced cancers. Data came from immunoSEQ multiplex PCR; TCRdb stores just in-frame clones and leaves some out. In the table there are around 150,000 clones, 85% to 95% of which are singletons. Material: CD4+ or CD8+ T cells sorted from blood, obtained in a trial of the OX40 agonist ivuxolimab. These receptors were taken from an adult with an advanced solid tumor such as melanoma, head and neck, liver or kidney cancer.

The rearrangement uses TRBV12-5 and TRBJ1-1; no clear D. In germline, CDR1 is LGHNT, CDR2 FRNRAP. The V end was cut by 6 bases, the J end by 5 bases, with 7 bases between. The CDR3 covers 11 residues. The CDR3 loop is CASGPQTEAFF. Written as DNA, the CDR3 is TGTGCTAGTGGCCCCCAAACTGAAGCTTTCTTT.

The CDR3 is CASSLAGSGRWFYGYTF. The CDR3 DNA is TGTGCCAGCAGCTTAGCCGGGTCGGGCCGGTGGTTCTATGGCTACACCTTC. The chain links TRBV7-9 to TRBJ1-2, with unresolved D. Germline values: CDR1 SEHNR, CDR2 FQNEAQ (reference sequence). The CDR3 has 17 residues. V lost 0 bases and J lost 4, with 18 bases in between.

The J gene is TRBJ2-5, the V gene TRBV28, with TRBD1 identical over 9 bases. The J call is in doubt because the DNA end fits TRBJ2-7 better. The CDR3 spans 13 residues. Germline assignment: CDR1 MDHEN and CDR2 SYDVKM. The CDR3 is CASRGTGRYEQYF. The DNA for the CDR3 is TGTGCCAGCAGGGGGACAGGGAGGTACGAGCAGTACTTC.

V gene TRBV28 combines with J gene TRBJ2-7; 9 bases are a match to TRBD1. CDR1 and CDR2 from the germline V gene are MDHEN and SYDVKM. The CDR3 extends over 17 amino acids. V lost 6 bases and J lost 0; bases outside the gene matches: 12. Here the CDR3 DNA reads TGTGCCAGCAGACCCCGCCGGGACAGGGAACACTCCTACGAGCAGTACTTC. This codes for CASRPRRDREHSYEQYF.

This clone showed up just a few times. The V and J genes are TRBV2 and TRBJ1-5, with unresolved D. The CDR3 extends over 15 amino acids. V was shortened by 4 bases and J by 8 bases, with 18 bases between the two germline ends. Germline CDR1 SNHLY, CDR2 FYNNEI. The CDR3 DNA reads as TGTGCCAGCAGTGGAAGGGTTAATTCCGGGAAGCCCCAGCATTTT. Its translation: CASSGRVNSGKPQHF. Based on the CDR3 plus reference TRBV2 and TRBJ1-5, the full variable domain is EPEVTQTPSHQVTQMGQEVILRCVPISNHLYFYWYRQILGQKVEFLVSFYNNEISEKSEIFDDQFSVERPDGSNFTLKIRSTKLEDSAMYFCASSGRVNSGKPQHFGDGTRLSIL.

The chain has TRBV5-5 and TRBJ2-2; no firm D call. The germline V and J ends were trimmed by 0 bases and 3 bases, with 0 bases remaining between them. The CDR3 totals 12 residues. Germline CDR1 is SGHKS and CDR2 is YYEKEE (reference sequence). The CDR3 DNA follows: TGTGCCAGCAGCTTGGACACCGGGGAGCTGTTTTTT. It is translated as CASSLDTGELFF.

The chain couples TRBV30 to TRBJ2-7, with D possibly being TRBD2 (6 bases). Germline loops: CDR1 GTSNPN, CDR2 SVGIG (reference sequence). Trimming removed 4 bases from V and 6 bases from J, with 22 bases in between. The CDR3 covers 15 residues. The CDR3: CAWKPFGTSEGEQYF. CDR3 nucleotide sequence: TGTGCCTGGAAGCCCTTTGGGACTTCAGAAGGCGAGCAGTACTTC.